This TCR beta chain was retrieved from a study of blood T cell repertoires in COVID-19. Across the whole study: Samples came from the United States, Italy and Spain, spanning acute and convalescent COVID-19. Sources were T cells, B-cell-depleted T cells, or PBMCs; the material itself was cDNA or gDNA.

V lost 4 bases and J 1 base, leaving 7 bases between the germline ends. Germline CDR1 is MRHNA and CDR2 is SNTAGT. The CDR3 contains 13 residues. Per the original data handling: Reference gene primer amplification gave nucleated cell count estimates. The table came from immunoSEQ multiplex PCR; TCRdb's copy has only in-frame clones and leaves some out. V, J and clone size are taken as reported in that table, and D and trimming were inferred from the DNA itself. Of 100,000 to 150,000 clones listed, around 87% were seen once; the top ten hold approximately 3.6%. The V and J genes are TRBV6-4 and TRBJ1-1; D is ambiguous. Source material: peripheral blood. The receptor was isolated from a woman aged 55-69 years with acute or convalescent COVID-19. CDR3 nucleotides: TGTGCCAGCAGTGTTAGCCAGAACACTGAAGCTTTCTTT. Its translation is CASSVSQNTEAFF.